This T cell receptor beta chain was sequenced during a study of vaccination and CD4 T cells after COVID-19. Study at large: From HCoV-229E, HCoV-OC43, HCoV-NL63 and SARS-CoV-2, overlapping spike peptides were used to stimulate the cells.

Treatment reported: roughly 10-day PBMC culture with coronavirus spike peptide pools or control peptides (ViraFEST assay). Those CD4+ T cells from the unexposed donor predate the COVID-19 pandemic (2011-2018). TCRs were sequenced by ViraFEST after antigen-specific T cells had been expanded with peptide pools. This clonotype was seen only a few times. What it binds is unknown. Deletions cut 0 bases from V and 8 bases from J, with 13 bases between. Germline CDR1 and CDR2: DFQATT and SNEGSKA (reference sequence). This CDR3 region has 13 residues. The Oncomine TCR Beta short-read assay was what sequenced the DNA obtained from cultured CD4+ T cells. TCRdb recomputed calls from the PCR reads with MiXCR, one row per CDR3 protein. The sample contains thousands of distinct CDR3 sequences, approximately 53% of which appear only once. Study results and caveats: Spike mono-reactivity was shown by 304 of 307 vaccine-specific clones in convalescent patients.

The TCR was taken from a human donor in good health. The rearrangement joins TRBV20-1 to TRBJ1-2, with no clear D. The sample consisted of CD4+ T cells from blood, cultured in vitro. The CDR3: CSARDRLVLGYTF. The CDR3 DNA is TGCAGTGCTAGAGACAGACTTGTGCTCGGCTACACCTTC.